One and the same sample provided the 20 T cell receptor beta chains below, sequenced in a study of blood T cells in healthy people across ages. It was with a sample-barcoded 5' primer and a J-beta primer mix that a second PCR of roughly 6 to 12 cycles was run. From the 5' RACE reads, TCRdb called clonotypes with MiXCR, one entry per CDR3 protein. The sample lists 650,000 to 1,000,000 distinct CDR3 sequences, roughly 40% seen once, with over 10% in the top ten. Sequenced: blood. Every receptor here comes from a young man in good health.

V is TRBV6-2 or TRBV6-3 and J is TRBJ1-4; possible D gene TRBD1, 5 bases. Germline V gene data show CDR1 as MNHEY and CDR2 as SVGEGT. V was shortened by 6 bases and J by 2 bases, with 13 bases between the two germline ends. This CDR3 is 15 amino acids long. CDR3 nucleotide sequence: TGTGCCAGCAGATTCCAGGGAGGCACTAATGAAAAACTGTTTTTT. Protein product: CASRFQGGTNEKLFF.

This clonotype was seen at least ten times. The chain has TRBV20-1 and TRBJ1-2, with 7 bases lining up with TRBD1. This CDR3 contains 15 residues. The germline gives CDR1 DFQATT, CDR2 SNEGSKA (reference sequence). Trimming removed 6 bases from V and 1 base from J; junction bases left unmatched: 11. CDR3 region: CSAEAPGQVNYGYTF. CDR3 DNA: TGCAGTGCAGAAGCACCCGGACAGGTTAACTATGGCTACACCTTC.

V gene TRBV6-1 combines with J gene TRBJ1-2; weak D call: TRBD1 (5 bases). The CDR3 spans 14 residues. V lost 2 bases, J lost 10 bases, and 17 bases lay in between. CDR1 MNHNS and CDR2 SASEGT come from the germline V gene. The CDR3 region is CASSESQGGDDYTF. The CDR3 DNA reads TGTGCCAGCAGTGAAAGCCAGGGAGGCGATGACTACACCTTC.

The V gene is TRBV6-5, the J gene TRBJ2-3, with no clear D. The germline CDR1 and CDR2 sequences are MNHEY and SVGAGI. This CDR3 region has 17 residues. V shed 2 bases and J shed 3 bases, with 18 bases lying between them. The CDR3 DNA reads TGTGCCAGCAGTTACCCCTGGGAAGTAACGGAGACAGATACGCAGTATTTT. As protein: CASSYPWEVTETDTQYF.

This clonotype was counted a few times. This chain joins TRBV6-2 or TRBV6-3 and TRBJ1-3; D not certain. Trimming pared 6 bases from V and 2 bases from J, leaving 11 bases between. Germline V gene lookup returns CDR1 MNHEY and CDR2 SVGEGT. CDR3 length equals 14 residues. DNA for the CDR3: TGTGCCAGCAGCCGAGGTGATCCTGGAAACACCATATATTTT. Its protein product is CASSRGDPGNTIYF.

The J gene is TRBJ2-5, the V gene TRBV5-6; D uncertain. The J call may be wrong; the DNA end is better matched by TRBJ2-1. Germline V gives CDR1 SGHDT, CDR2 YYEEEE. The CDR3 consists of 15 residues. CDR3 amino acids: CASSLRVVLEEIQFF. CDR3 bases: TGTGCCAGCAGCTTAAGGGTGGTACTCGAAGAGATCCAGTTCTTC.

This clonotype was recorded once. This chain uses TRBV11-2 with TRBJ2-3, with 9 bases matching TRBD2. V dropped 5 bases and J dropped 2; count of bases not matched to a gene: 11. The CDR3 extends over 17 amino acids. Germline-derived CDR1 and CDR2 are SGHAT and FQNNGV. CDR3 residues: CASSPSPLAGHTDTQYF. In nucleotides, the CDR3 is TGTGCCAGCAGCCCCTCCCCTCTAGCGGGGCACACAGATACGCAGTATTTT.

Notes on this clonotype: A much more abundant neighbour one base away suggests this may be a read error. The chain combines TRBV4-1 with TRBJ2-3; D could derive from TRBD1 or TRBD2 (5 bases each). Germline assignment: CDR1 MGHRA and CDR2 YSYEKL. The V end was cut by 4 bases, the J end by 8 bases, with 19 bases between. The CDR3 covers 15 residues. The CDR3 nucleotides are TGCGCCAGCAGCCCAGAGGGCGTTGGGGCAGCTACGCAGTATTTT. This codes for CASSPEGVGAATQYF.

In DNA form, the CDR3 reads TGTGCCAGCAGCAAAGACGAGGACCCTAACTATGGCTACACCTTC. Residues: CASSKDEDPNYGYTF. The chain uses TRBV21-1 and TRBJ1-2. TRBV21-1 is a pseudogene. The CDR3 loop spans 15 amino acids.

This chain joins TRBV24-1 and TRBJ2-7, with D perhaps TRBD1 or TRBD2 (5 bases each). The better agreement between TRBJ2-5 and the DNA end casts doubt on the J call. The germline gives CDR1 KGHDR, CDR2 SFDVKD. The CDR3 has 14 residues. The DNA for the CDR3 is TGTGCCACCAGTATTGGGGGTGGTATGGAGACCCAGTACTTC. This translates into CATSIGGGMETQYF.

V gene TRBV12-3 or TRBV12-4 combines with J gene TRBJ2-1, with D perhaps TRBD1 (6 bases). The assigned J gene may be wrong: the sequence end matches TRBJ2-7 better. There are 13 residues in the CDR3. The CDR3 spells CASRDRENYEQYF. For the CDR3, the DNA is TGTGCCAGCAGGGACAGAGAAAACTACGAGCAGTACTTC.

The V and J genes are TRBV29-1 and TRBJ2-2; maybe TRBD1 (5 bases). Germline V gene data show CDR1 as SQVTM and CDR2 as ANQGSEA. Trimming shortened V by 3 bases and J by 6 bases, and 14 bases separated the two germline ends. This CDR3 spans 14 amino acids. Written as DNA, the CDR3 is TGCAGCGTTGAGGACCGATTGGGGCCCGGGGAGCTGTTTTTT. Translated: CSVEDRLGPGELFF.

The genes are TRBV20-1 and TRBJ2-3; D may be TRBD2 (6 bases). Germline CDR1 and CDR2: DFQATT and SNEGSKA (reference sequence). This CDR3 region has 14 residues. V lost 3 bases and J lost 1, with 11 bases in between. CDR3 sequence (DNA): TGCAGTGCTAGGCGGAGGGATGGCACAGATACGCAGTATTTT. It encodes CSARRRDGTDTQYF.

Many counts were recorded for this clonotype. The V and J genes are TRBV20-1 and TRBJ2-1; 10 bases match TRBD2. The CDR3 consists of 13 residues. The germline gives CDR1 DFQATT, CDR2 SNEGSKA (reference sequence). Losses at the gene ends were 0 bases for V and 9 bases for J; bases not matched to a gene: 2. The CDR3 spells CSARDLAGVEQFF. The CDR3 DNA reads TGCAGTGCTAGAGATCTAGCGGGGGTTGAGCAGTTCTTC.

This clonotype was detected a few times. This CDR3 reads CSVEQVYNEQFF. CDR3 DNA: TGCAGCGTTGAACAGGTTTACAATGAGCAGTTCTTC. V and J are TRBV29-1 and TRBJ2-1; D is undetermined. Trimming removed 2 bases from V and 4 bases from J, with 6 bases in between. This CDR3 is 12 amino acids long. CDR1 is SQVTM and CDR2 is ANQGSEA in the germline V gene.

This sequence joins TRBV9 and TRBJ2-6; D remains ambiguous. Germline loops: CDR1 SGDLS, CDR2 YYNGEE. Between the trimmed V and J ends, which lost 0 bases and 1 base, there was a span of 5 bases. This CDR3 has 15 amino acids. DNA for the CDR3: TGTGCCAGCAGCGTAGGCTGGTCTGGGGCCAACGTCCTGACTTTC. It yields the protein CASSVGWSGANVLTF.

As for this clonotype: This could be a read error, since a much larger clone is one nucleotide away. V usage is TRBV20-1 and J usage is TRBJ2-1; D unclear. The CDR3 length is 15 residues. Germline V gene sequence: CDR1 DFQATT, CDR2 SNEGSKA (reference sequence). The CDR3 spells CSATPPRSAYIEQFF. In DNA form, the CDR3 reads TGCAGTGCTACACCCCCTAGGTCCGCCTACATTGAGCAGTTCTTC.

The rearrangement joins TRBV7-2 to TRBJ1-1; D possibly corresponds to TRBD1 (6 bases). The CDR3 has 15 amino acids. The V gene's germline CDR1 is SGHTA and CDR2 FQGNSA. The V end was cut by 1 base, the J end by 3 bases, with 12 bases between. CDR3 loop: CASSLVTGTYTEAFF. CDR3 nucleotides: TGTGCCAGCAGCTTAGTTACAGGGACGTACACTGAAGCTTTCTTT.

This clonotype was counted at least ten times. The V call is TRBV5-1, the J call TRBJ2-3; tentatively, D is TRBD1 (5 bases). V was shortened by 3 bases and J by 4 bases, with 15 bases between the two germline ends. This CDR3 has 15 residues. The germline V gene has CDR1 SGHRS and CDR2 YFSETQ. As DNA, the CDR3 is TGCGCCAGCAGCTCCACAACGCTGGGGCCAGATACGCAGTATTTT. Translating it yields CASSSTTLGPDTQYF.

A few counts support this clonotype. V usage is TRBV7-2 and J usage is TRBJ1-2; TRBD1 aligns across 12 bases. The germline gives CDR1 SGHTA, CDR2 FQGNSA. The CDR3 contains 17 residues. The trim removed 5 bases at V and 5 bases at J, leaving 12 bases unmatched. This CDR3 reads CASSHFVGQGAGYGYTF. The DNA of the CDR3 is TGTGCCAGCAGCCATTTCGTGGGACAGGGGGCTGGGTATGGCTACACCTTC.